The T cell receptor (beta chain) described here comes from a study of technical replicates of blood from several donors. This clone has a single count. Repertoires were generated with immunoSEQ multiplex PCR, while TCRdb's copy carries only in-frame clones and drops some. The sample records approximately 79,000 clones, roughly 90% being singletons. CDR3 length: 13 residues. V lost 5 bases to trimming and J lost 5 bases, with 10 bases between them. From germline, CDR1 is SEHNR and CDR2 FQNEAQ (reference sequence). What was sequenced was T cells isolated from PBMCs. The V gene is TRBV7-9, the J gene TRBJ2-1; D is uncertain. This clonotype originated in a human donor in good health. This CDR3 is CASSLRSDNEQFF. DNA for the CDR3: TGTGCCAGCAGCCTCCGGAGCGACAATGAGCAGTTCTTC.